This TCR beta chain was captured in a study of CD8 T cells in ankylosing spondylitis. Study findings and constraints: What appeared characteristic of ankylosing spondylitis blood was a TCR beta motif of eight or nine highly homologous variants.

In germline, CDR1 is SGHAT, CDR2 FQDESV (reference sequence). The CDR3 loop spans 13 amino acids. V lost 3 bases and J 5 bases, leaving 8 bases between the germline ends. Making the TCR beta libraries involved quantitative 5'-RACE with molecular barcodes. Each CDR3 protein is one row after TCRdb ran MiXCR on the 5' RACE reads. The sample records about 220,000 distinct CDR3 sequences, 7% to 8% being singletons. Details on this clonotype: Antigen: not known.

The TCR originated in a male donor with ankylosing spondylitis. The chain recombines TRBV11-1 with TRBJ2-1; D is uncertain. Sequencing was done on a sample of blood, either unsorted or a sorted T cell fraction (not recorded which). This CDR3 is CASSFPENNEQFF. DNA for the CDR3: TGTGCCAGCAGCTTCCCGGAGAACAATGAGCAGTTCTTC.